This T cell receptor beta chain emerged from a study of cytomegalovirus exposure and HLA in healthy donors. In the PCR, 60 Vbeta and 13 Jbeta primers were used. TCRdb's copy holds only in-frame clones and misses some; the assay was immunoSEQ multiplex PCR. This table holds approximately 190,000 clones, roughly 80% found once. The CDR3 runs to 13 residues. Trimming cost V 2 bases and J 3 bases, with 8 bases left between them. Germline CDR1 and CDR2: SEHNR and FQNEAQ (reference sequence). This receptor was identified in a man aged 50-60 years in good health and CMV-seronegative. V is TRBV7-9 and J is TRBJ2-7; TRBD1 might be the D (6 bases). What was sequenced was PBMCs. The CDR3 region is CASSLMDSYEQYF. CDR3 nucleotide sequence: TGTGCCAGCAGCTTAATGGACAGCTACGAGCAGTACTTC.